The subject of this entry is one T cell receptor beta chain. This entry belongs to a study of blood T cell repertoires in COVID-19. Study background: From the United States, Italy and Spain came samples of acute and convalescent COVID-19. T cells, B-cell-depleted T cells, or PBMCs supplied cDNA or gDNA.

Source study methods: Amplified reference gene primers provided the basis for estimating nucleated cell counts. Profiled with immunoSEQ multiplex PCR; TCRdb holds only in-frame clones, not every one. Clone size and V and J calls were adopted from that table, with D and trimming inferred from the DNA. The sample yields under 7,000 clones, about 88% seen once. The CDR3 is 16 residues long. The V gene's germline CDR1 is SEHNR and CDR2 FQNEAQ (reference sequence). Trimming removed 7 bases from V and 0 bases from J, with 18 bases in between. The sequencing input was peripheral blood. The TCR comes from a human donor in a cohort sampled during active COVID-19. V and J are TRBV7-9 and TRBJ1-2; D not certain. This chain's CDR3 is CASIKPGGISNYGYTF. DNA for the CDR3: TGTGCCAGCATCAAGCCGGGAGGGATATCTAACTATGGCTACACCTTC.